This T cell receptor beta chain was captured by sequencing in a study of early T cells in non-severe SARS-CoV-2 infection. Across the study: Bulk RNA isolated from unsorted whole blood underwent sequencing; chains were not paired. Study conclusions and caveats: The VDJdb matching leaned toward anti-spike CD8 responses and overlooked private and CD4 specificities.

Attachment of unique molecular identifiers to individual cDNA molecules was performed. TCRdb passed the 5' RACE reads through MiXCR, listing each CDR3 protein once. The sample has 25,000 to 30,000 distinct CDR3 sequences, more than 4% seen once. This clonotype was seen many times. Its antigen remains unidentified. The length of the CDR3 is 13 residues. V was cut by 5 bases and J by 5 bases, with 11 bases left in between. Germline V gene lookup returns CDR1 SGHVS and CDR2 FQNEAQ. Sample: whole blood. The gene calls are TRBV7-8 and TRBJ2-3, with D unresolved. The clonotype originates from an adult who was a healthcare worker with PCR-confirmed SARS-CoV-2 infection or an uninfected control (not recorded which). CDR3 coding DNA: TGTGCCAGCAGCGCCCCTAGGGTAGATACGCAGTATTTT. This translates into CASSAPRVDTQYF.